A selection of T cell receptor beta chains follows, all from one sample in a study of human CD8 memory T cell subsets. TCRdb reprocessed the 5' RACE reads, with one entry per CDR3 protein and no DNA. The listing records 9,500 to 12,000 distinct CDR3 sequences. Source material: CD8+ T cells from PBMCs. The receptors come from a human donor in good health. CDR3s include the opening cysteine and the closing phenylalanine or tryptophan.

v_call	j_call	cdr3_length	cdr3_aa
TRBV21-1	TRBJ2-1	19	CASSPRPKTSAGACNEQFF
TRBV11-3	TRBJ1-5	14	CASSPRQGARPQHF
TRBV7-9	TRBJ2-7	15	CASSFQGGDSYEQYF
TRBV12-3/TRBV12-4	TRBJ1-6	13	CASTDLTNSPLHF
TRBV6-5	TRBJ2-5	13	CASSYLGEETQYF
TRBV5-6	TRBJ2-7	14	CASSRPGLVDEQYF
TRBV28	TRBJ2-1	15	CASSQSTSGRHEQFF
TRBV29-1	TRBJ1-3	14	CSVDLESSGNTIYF
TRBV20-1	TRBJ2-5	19	CSAKAPTRGSNRYQETQYF
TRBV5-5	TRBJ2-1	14	CASSLILAMVEQFF
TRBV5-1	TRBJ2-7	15	CASSLATGTNYEQYF
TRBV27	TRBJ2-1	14	CASKQGASYNEQFF
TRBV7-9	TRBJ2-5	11	CASAPMETQYF